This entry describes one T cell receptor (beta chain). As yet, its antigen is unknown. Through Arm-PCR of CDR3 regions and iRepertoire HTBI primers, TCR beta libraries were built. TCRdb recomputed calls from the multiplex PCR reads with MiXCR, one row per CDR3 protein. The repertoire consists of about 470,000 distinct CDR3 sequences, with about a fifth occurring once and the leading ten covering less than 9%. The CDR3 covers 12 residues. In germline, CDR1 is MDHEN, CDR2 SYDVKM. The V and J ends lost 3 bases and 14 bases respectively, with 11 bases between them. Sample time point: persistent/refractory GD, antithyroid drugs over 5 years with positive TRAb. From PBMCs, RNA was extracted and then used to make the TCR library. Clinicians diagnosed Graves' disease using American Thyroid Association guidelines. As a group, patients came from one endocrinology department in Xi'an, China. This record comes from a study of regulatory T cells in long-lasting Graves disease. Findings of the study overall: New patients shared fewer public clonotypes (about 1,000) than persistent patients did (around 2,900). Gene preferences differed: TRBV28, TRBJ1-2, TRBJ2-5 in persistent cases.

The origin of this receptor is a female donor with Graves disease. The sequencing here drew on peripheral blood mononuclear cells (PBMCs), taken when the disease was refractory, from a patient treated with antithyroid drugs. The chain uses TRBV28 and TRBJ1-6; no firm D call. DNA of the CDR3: TGTGCCAGCAGTTTTGGGTTTGGGGCCCTCCACTTT. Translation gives CASSFGFGALHF.